Below, 15 T cell receptor beta chains from the same sample are listed, as sequenced in a study of shared clonotypes between healthy human individuals. Clones were sequenced by immunoSEQ multiplex PCR, and TCRdb holds only the in-frame ones, with some missing. This table has more than 150,000 clones, 90% to 95% appearing once. The specimen sequenced was naive CD4+ T cells sorted from blood. Specified subset: CD45RA+ positively selected. Receptors were obtained from a woman under 40 in good health.

The chain is built from TRBV2 and TRBJ1-4, with D maybe TRBD1 (5 bases). V dropped 5 bases and J dropped 0 bases, with 10 bases sitting between them. This CDR3 has 15 residues. Germline loops: CDR1 SNHLY, CDR2 FYNNEI. Here the CDR3 DNA reads TGTGCCAGCAGTCACCTGACAGCAACTAATGAAAAACTGTTTTTT. It specifies CASSHLTATNEKLFF. The variable domain in full, completed from reference TRBV2 and TRBJ1-4, reads EPEVTQTPSHQVTQMGQEVILRCVPISNHLYFYWYRQILGQKVEFLVSFYNNEISEKSEIFDDQFSVERPDGSNFTLKIRSTKLEDSAMYFCASSHLTATNEKLFFGSGTQLSVL.

The chain is built from TRBV28 and TRBJ2-7; TRBD1 aligns across 12 bases. In germline, CDR1 is MDHEN, CDR2 SYDVKM. There are 17 residues in the CDR3. With 2 bases clipped from V and 5 bases from J, the junction kept 10 bases outside the gene matches. The DNA for the CDR3 is TGTGCCAGCAGTTTAGTGGGACAGGGGGCCCTGGCGCACGAGCAGTACTTC. It is translated as CASSLVGQGALAHEQYF.

This chain links TRBV18 with TRBJ2-3, with 9 positions matching TRBD2. Germline values: CDR1 KGHSH, CDR2 LQKENI. The CDR3 totals 20 residues. The V and J ends lost 0 bases and 6 bases, in that order; junction bases with no gene match: 19. The CDR3 coding sequence is TGTGCCAGCTCACCACCGAGGGGGTCGGGTAGCGGGAGTGTCGTGGATACGCAGTATTTT. It specifies CASSPPRGSGSGSVVDTQYF.

The rearrangement joins TRBV6-5 to TRBJ2-1, with D tentatively TRBD1 (5 bases). V lost 4 bases and J lost 11, with 12 bases in between. The CDR3 is 12 residues long. Germline CDR1 is MNHEY and CDR2 is SVGAGI. The CDR3 DNA follows: TGTGCCAGCAGTTTGAACAGGAATAAGCAGTTCTTC. Translated: CASSLNRNKQFF.

The chain joins TRBV9 to TRBJ2-7, with 8 bases matching TRBD1. With 0 bases clipped from V and 2 bases from J, the junction kept 13 bases outside the gene matches. This CDR3 is built from 18 residues. Germline CDR1 reads SGDLS; CDR2 reads YYNGEE. The CDR3 loop is CASSVGDGAGQAAYEQYF. CDR3 in DNA: TGTGCCAGCAGCGTAGGTGATGGCGCGGGACAGGCGGCCTACGAGCAGTACTTC.

This clone was observed once. The chain joins TRBV7-9 to TRBJ2-5; TRBD2 is a possible D gene (5 bases). TRBJ2-7 explains the end of the DNA better; the J call may be wrong. The length of the CDR3 is 15 residues. Germline-derived CDR1 and CDR2 are SEHNR and FQNEAQ (reference sequence). CDR3 sequence: CASSLTSGTTYEQYF. The CDR3 DNA reads as TGTGCCAGCAGCCTCACAAGCGGTACCACCTACGAGCAGTACTTC.

The chain has TRBV4-2 and TRBJ1-2; unclear D gene. CDR1 LGHNA and CDR2 YNFKEQ come from the germline V gene. The CDR3 has 14 amino acids. V lost 1 base and J 0 bases, leaving 6 bases between the germline ends. The CDR3 here is CASSQVDANYGYTF. DNA of the CDR3: TGTGCCAGCAGCCAAGTGGACGCTAACTATGGCTACACCTTC.

The rearrangement joins TRBV6-5 to TRBJ2-5; 8 nucleotides match TRBD1. The DNA matches TRBJ2-7 better at its end, which makes the J call doubtful. This CDR3 comprises 13 residues. Per the germline V gene, CDR1 is MNHEY and CDR2 is SVGAGI. This CDR3 is CASSSRTGNEQYF. DNA for the CDR3: TGTGCCAGCAGTAGCCGGACAGGGAACGAGCAGTACTTC.

The genes are TRBV5-1 and TRBJ2-7; 13 bases map to TRBD2. In germline, CDR1 is SGHRS, CDR2 YFSETQ. After removal of 0 bases from V and 1 base from J, the junction contained 7 bases not matched to a gene. CDR3 size: 18 residues. The CDR3 coding sequence is TGCGCCAGCAGCTTGGCCCTGGGGACTAGCGGGATATCCTACGAGCAGTACTTC. This codes for CASSLALGTSGISYEQYF.

The chain joins TRBV28 to TRBJ1-2; D might be TRBD1 (6 bases). The CDR3 contains 14 residues. Germline V gene sequence: CDR1 MDHEN, CDR2 SYDVKM. V lost 4 bases and J 0 bases, leaving 9 bases between the germline ends. The CDR3 DNA reads as TGTGCCAGCAGTTCCACAGGGACTAACTATGGCTACACCTTC. Translation: CASSSTGTNYGYTF.

J is TRBJ2-1 and V is TRBV28; D is unresolved. CDR3 length equals 11 residues. V lost 10 bases to trimming and J lost 8 bases, with 12 bases between them. The germline CDR1 and CDR2 sequences are MDHEN and SYDVKM. In nucleotides, the CDR3 is TGTGCCACCAGCCCTAGGGATGAGCAGTTCTTC. As protein: CATSPRDEQFF.

This clone was counted once. This chain's CDR3 is CASSLGLLSNQPQHF. CDR3 sequence (DNA): TGTGCCAGCAGTTTAGGGCTTTTGAGCAATCAGCCCCAGCATTTT. The gene calls are TRBV28 and TRBJ1-5; D uncertain. This CDR3 region has 15 residues. The V gene lost 2 bases and the J gene lost 1 base, with 9 bases spanning the gap. Germline loops: CDR1 MDHEN, CDR2 SYDVKM.

The DNA for the CDR3 is TGCGCCAGCAGCTCCCCGACAGGGACAGCCGCAGCGCTGGAAGACCCTTCCTACGAGCAGTACTTC. Amino acids: CASSSPTGTAAALEDPSYEQYF. The V gene is TRBV5-1, the J gene TRBJ2-7; 7 positions match TRBD1. The CDR3 loop spans 22 amino acids. The germline gives CDR1 SGHRS, CDR2 YFSETQ. V trimming: 3 bases; J trimming: 1 base; junction bases outside the gene matches: 28. The entire variable domain, with the rest obtained from reference TRBV5-1 and TRBJ2-7, is as follows: KAGVTQTPRYLIKTRGQQVTLSCSPISGHRSVSWYQQTPGQGLQFLFEYFSETQRNKGNFPGRFSGRQFSNSRSEMNVSTLELGDSALYLCASSSPTGTAAALEDPSYEQYFGPGTRLTVT.

The count of this clone is one. V and J are TRBV6-5 and TRBJ1-4; 7 bases fit TRBD1. Germline V gene data show CDR1 as MNHEY and CDR2 as SVGAGI. CDR3 length: 15 residues. The junction had 8 bases not matched to a gene; V was cut back by 5 bases and J by 5 bases. CDR3 sequence reads: CASSPRTGLNEKLFF. The CDR3, as DNA: TGTGCCAGCAGTCCTAGGACAGGCCTCAATGAAAAACTGTTTTTT.

The V and J genes are TRBV19 and TRBJ1-5; D is uncertain. CDR1 and CDR2 (germline): LNHDA, SQIVND (reference sequence). The V gene lost 5 bases and the J gene lost 1 base, with 12 bases spanning the gap. The CDR3 has 15 amino acids. This chain's CDR3 is CASSPGQASNQPQHF. The CDR3 DNA follows: TGTGCCAGTAGTCCGGGCCAGGCAAGCAATCAGCCCCAGCATTTT.